This T cell receptor beta chain was sequenced for a study of T-cell memory formation after mild COVID-19 listed by TCRdb under 2021. Some background on the complete study: TCR sequence clusters from the two donors were largely donor specific. T-cell clones expanding and contracting after mild COVID-19 in a couple of donors were tracked by longitudinal TCRalpha and TCRbeta repertoire sequencing. The cohort was made up of two young adult volunteers, one female and one male, who were previously healthy. What the authors observed across the whole study: Some responding clones were detected in pre-infection memory, suggesting pre-existing cross-reactive memory T cells joined the SARS-CoV-2 response. Contracting CD4+ clones turned up mainly in the CM and EM memory subsets, whereas EMRA was where CD8+ clones were enriched. The study covered only a couple of mild cases, and larger cohorts including severe cases with pre-infection samples were considered necessary. From day 15 to 85, contracting clones showed balanced CD4/CD8 phenotypes, whereas a second wave of clones that expanded from day 15 to 37 leaned towards CD4+. Whether the second-wave clones peaking on day 37 were SARS-CoV-2 specific was not confirmed.

Sequencing used an Illumina NovaSeq 6000. cDNA libraries for TCRalpha and TCRbeta were prepared by 5'RACE using constant-segment primers, with sample barcodes and unique molecular identifiers added. Trizol reagent was used to extract RNA from every sample. Amplification of the libraries took two PCR steps, and the second step added a second sample barcode plus Illumina TruSeq adapters. The libraries were sequenced on an Illumina NovaSeq using 2 x 150 bp paired-end reads. From the authors' description of their analysis: The reads were demultiplexed and collapsed into UMI-guided consensus sequences using migec v1.2.7. Using mixcr v2.1.11, UMI consensuses were aligned to TRA and TRB V and J templates and then assembled into clonotypes. A clonotype was counted as expanded or contracted only when both edgeR and NoisET called the clonotype significant, with the noise models trained on biological replicates. For edgeR calls, a false discovery rate-adjusted p below 0.01 and a log2 fold-change threshold of 1 were applied. PCA with hierarchical clustering of max-normalized trajectories of the 1000 most abundant clonotypes was used as exploratory dynamics analysis. Separately sequenced CD4+ and CD8+ repertoires were used to assign a CD4 or CD8 phenotype to each responding clone. TCRdb reprocessed the public reads (quality trimming at Q25 with fastp, clone calling with MiXCR) and kept in-frame beta chains. All rows with the same CDR3 protein become a single entry with the most common DNA and genes. TCRdb, rather than the study authors, made the V and J calls. This sample lists 98,000 or so distinct CDR3 sequences; around 17% were detected once. Together, the top ten hold approximately 5.1% of the sample.

From the cysteine up to the phenylalanine, the CDR3 has a length of 14 residues. Only the CDR3 DNA stays, 42 bases, in frame from base 1. V is clipped by 7 bases and J by 7 bases, and the sequence between their germline boundaries is 20 bases long. The germline V gene (reference sequence) supplies CDR1 DFQATT and CDR2 SNEGSKA. As regards this clonotype: Its target antigen remains unknown. Base qualities are not provided; no much larger clone lies one nucleotide away.

Ficoll-Paque density gradient centrifugation was used to isolate PBMCs. The receptor was derived from a man between 18 and 35 years old who had mild COVID-19 (a few samples of this study predate the infection). The sample titles of this study are shuffled in the database, so cell type and time point are left out; the donor was told from shared clones. This chain joins TRBV20-1 to TRBJ1-5; TRBD1 is possibly the D segment (5 matching bases). The specimen was PBMCs or a T cell subset sorted from them (not recorded which). CDR3 protein: CSVPPGGTGQPQHF. At the DNA level, the sequence is TGCAGTGTCCCGCCGGGAGGGACGGGACAGCCCCAGCATTTT.